This paragraph reports one TCR beta chain. Antigen unknown. MiXCR was run by TCRdb on the RACE reads, yielding one entry per CDR3 protein. This sample has 30,000 to 40,000 distinct CDR3 sequences, with about 13% found just once. Time point noted: patch test 3, about 24 weeks after DPC sensitization. Treatment described: therapeutic diphenylcyclopropenone sensitization with weekly scalp DPC. From whole blood left unfractionated, total RNA was extracted. The study drew its donors from alopecia patients who were 18 to 70 years old and suitable for DPC. The CDR3 contains 14 residues. J lost 0 bases, V lost 5 bases, and 7 bases had no gene match. Germline V CDR1 and CDR2: SQVTM, ANQGSEA. The data stem from a study of human T cells and chemical hapten exposure. Study results and limitations: TCRs at a frequency above 1 in 1000 stayed unchanged with DPC sensitization.

The chain has TRBV29-1 and TRBJ2-7, with 7 bases matching TRBD1. This TCR came from a woman in her forties with alopecia areata. Some clones in this sample may be carry-over from other donors' samples. Sequences were derived from whole blood, sampled in connection with sensitization to the hapten diphenylcyclopropenone (DPC). CDR3 sequence: CSVSRQGSSYEQYF. Written as DNA, the CDR3 is TGCAGCGTTAGCCGACAGGGATCCTCCTACGAGCAGTACTTC.